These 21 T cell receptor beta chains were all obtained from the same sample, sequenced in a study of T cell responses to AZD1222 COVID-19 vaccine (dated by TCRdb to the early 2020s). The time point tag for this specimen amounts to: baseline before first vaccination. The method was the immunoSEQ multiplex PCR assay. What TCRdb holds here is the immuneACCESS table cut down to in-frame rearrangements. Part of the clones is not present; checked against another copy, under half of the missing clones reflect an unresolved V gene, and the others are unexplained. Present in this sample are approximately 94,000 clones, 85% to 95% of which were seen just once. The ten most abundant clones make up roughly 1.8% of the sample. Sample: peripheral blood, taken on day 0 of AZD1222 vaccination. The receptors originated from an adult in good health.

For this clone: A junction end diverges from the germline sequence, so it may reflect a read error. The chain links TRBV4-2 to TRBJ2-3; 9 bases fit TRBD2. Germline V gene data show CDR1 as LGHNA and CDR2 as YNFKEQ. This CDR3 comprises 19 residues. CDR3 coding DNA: TGTGCCAACAGCCAAGATTGGACTAGCGCTGGATCTAGCACAGATACGCAGTATTTT. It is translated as CANSQDWTSAGSSTDTQYF.

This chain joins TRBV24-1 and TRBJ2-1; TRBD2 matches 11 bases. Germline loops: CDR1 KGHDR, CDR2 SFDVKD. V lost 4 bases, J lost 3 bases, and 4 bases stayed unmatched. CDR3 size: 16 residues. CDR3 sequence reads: CATSDYGTSGYNEQFF. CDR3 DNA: TGTGCCACCAGTGACTACGGGACTAGCGGCTACAATGAGCAGTTCTTC.

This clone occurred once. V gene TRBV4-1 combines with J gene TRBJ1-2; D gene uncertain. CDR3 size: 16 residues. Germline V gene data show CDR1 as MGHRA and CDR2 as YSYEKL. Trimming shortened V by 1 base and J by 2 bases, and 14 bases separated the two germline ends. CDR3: CASSQAQYPINYGYTF. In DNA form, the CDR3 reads TGCGCCAGCAGCCAAGCCCAGTACCCCATCAACTATGGCTACACCTTC.

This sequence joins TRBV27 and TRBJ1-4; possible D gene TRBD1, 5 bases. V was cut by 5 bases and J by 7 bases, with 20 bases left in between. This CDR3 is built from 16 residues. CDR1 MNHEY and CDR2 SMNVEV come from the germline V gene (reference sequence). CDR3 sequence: CASSPHRDGLGEKLFF. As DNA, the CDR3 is TGTGCCAGCAGTCCACACCGGGACGGTTTAGGTGAAAAACTGTTTTTT.

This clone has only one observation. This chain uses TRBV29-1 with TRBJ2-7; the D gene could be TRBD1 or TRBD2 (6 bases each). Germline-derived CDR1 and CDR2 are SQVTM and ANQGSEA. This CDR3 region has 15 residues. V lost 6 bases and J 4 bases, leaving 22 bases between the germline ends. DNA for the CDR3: TGCAGCGTCCGCGTCTTATCGGGGGCGCTATACGAGCAGTACTTC. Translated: CSVRVLSGALYEQYF.

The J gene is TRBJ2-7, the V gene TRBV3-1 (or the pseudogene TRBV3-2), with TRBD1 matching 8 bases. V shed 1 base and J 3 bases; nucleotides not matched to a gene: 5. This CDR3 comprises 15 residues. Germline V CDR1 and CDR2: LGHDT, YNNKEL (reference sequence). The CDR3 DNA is TGTGCCAGCAGCCAAGGTGGGACAGGAGTCTACGAGCAGTACTTC. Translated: CASSQGGTGVYEQYF.

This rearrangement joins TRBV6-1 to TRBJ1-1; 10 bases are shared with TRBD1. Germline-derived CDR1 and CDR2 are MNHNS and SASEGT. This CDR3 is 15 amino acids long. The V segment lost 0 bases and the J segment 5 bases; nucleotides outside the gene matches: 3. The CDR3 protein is CASSEAGTGATEAFF. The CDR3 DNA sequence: TGTGCCAGCAGTGAAGCTGGGACAGGGGCTACTGAAGCTTTCTTT.

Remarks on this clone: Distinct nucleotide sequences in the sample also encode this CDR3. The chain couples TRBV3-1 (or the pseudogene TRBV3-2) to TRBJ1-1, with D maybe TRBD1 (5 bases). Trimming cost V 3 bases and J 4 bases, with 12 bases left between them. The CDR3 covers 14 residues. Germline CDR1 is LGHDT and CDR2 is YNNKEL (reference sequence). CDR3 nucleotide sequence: TGTGCCAGCAGCCAGGGGACCGGCGGCACTGAAGCTTTCTTT. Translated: CASSQGTGGTEAFF.

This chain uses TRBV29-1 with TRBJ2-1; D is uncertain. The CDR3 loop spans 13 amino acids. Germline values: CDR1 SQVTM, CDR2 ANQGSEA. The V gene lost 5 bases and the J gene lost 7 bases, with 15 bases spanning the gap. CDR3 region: CSVNLSYGNEQFF. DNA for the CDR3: TGCAGCGTTAACTTGTCCTATGGAAATGAGCAGTTCTTC.

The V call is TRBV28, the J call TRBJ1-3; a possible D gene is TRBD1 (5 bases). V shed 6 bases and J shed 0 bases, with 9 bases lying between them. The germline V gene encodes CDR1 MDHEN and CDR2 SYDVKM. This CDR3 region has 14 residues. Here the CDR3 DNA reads TGTGCCAGCAGCCTCGGGGCCTCTGGAAACACCATATATTTT. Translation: CASSLGASGNTIYF.

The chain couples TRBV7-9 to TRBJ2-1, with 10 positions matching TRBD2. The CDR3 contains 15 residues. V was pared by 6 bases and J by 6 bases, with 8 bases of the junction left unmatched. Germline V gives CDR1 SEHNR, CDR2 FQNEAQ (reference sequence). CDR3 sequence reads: CASSLSGRAVNEQFF. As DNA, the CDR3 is TGTGCCAGCAGTTTGAGCGGGAGGGCCGTCAATGAGCAGTTCTTC.

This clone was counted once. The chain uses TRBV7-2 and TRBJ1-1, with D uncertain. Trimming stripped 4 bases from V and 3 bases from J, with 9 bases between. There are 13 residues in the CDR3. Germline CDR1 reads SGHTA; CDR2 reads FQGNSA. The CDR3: CASSSDSYTEAFF. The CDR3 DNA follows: TGTGCCAGCAGCTCGGACTCATACACTGAAGCTTTCTTT.

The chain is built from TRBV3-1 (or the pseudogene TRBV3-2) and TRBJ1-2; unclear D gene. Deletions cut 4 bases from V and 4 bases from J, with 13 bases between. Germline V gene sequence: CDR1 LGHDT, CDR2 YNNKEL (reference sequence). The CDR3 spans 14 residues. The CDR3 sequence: CASSLSDRGYGYTF. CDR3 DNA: TGTGCCAGCAGCCTATCTGATCGGGGCTATGGCTACACCTTC.

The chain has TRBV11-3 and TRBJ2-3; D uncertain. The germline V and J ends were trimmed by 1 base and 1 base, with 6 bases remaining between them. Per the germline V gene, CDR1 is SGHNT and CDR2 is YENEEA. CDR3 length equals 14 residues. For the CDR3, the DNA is TGTGCCAGCAGCTTAGTCCGGGGCACAGATACGCAGTATTTT. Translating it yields CASSLVRGTDTQYF.

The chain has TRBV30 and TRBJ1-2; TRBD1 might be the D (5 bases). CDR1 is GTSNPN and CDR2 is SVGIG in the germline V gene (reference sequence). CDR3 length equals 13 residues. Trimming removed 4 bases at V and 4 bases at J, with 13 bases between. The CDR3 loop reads CAWTGTKSYGYTF. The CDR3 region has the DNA TGTGCCTGGACCGGGACGAAATCCTATGGCTACACCTTC. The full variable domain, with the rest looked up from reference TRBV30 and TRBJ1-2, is SQTIHQWPATLVQPVGSPLSLECTVEGTSNPNLYWYRQAAGRGLQLLFYSVGIGQISSEVPQNLSASRPQDRQFILSSKKLLLSDSGFYLCAWTGTKSYGYTFGSGTRLTVV.

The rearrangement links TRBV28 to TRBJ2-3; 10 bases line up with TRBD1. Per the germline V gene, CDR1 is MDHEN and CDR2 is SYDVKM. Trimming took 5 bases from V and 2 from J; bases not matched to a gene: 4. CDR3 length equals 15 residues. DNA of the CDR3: TGTGCCAGCAGTCTGGGGACAGGGGTCACAGATACGCAGTATTTT. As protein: CASSLGTGVTDTQYF. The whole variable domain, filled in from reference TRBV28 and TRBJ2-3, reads DVKVTQSSRYLVKRTGEKVFLECVQDMDHENMFWYRQDPGLGLRLIYFSYDVKMKEKGDIPEGYSVSREKKERFSLILESASTNQTSMYLCASSLGTGVTDTQYFGPGTRLTVL.

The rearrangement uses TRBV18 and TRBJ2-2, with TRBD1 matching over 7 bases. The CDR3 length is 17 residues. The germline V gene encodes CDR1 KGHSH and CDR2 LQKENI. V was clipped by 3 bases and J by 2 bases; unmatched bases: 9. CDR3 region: CASSPVRGQKNTGELFF. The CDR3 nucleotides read TGTGCCAGCTCACCCGTTAGGGGACAGAAAAACACCGGGGAGCTGTTTTTT.

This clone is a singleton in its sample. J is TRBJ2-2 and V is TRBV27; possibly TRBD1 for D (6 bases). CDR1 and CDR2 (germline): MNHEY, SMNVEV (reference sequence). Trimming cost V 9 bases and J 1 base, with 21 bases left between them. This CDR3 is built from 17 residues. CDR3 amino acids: CASAPRRGPENTGELFF. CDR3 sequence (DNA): TGTGCCAGTGCCCCCCGCAGGGGACCCGAGAACACCGGGGAGCTGTTTTTT.

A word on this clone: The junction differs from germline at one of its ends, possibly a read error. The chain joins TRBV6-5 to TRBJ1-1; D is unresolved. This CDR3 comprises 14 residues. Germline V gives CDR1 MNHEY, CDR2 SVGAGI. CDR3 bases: TGTGCCAGTAGTTACTCGATACGTCCCACTGAAGCTTTCTTT. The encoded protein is CASSYSIRPTEAFF.

The CDR3 coding sequence is TGTGCCACCAGCCGGGGTCCCCAAGAGACCCAGTACTTC. It is translated as CATSRGPQETQYF. V usage is TRBV15 and J usage is TRBJ2-5; tentative D call: TRBD2 (5 bases). Trimming cost V 5 bases and J 1 base, with 8 bases left between them. Per the germline V gene, CDR1 is LNHNV and CDR2 is YYDKDF (reference sequence). The CDR3 is 13 amino acids.

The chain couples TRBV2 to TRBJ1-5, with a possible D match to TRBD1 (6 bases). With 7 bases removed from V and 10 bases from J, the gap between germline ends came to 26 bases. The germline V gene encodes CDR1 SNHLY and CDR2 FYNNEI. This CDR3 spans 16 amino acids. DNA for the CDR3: TGTGCCAGCACCCCGGGGACATACCTGGGAGCTCTTCCCCAGCATTTT. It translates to CASTPGTYLGALPQHF.